This T cell receptor (beta chain) was observed in a study of T-cell reconstitution after alpha-beta-depleted transplantation in children. The table lists this clonotype with many counts. Germline CDR1 and CDR2: DFQATT and SNEGSKA (reference sequence). The ends were cut back, 0 bases at V and 6 bases at J, with 12 bases in the middle. CDR3 length: 13 amino acids. Unique molecular identifiers featured in how the TCRbeta library was prepared. TCRdb fed the PCR reads into MiXCR, producing one record per CDR3 protein. This table has roughly 100,000 distinct CDR3 sequences, roughly 7.2% appearing once. The chain combines TRBV20-1 with TRBJ2-7, with D perhaps TRBD2 (5 bases). The specimen comprised PBMCs, sampled before TCRalphabeta/CD19-depleted stem cell transplant. This receptor was identified in a boy between 2 and 10 years old with acute lymphoblastic leukemia, due to receive a stem cell transplant. CDR3 amino acids: CSARDNGVSEQYF. The CDR3, as DNA: TGCAGTGCTAGAGATAACGGGGTTTCCGAGCAGTACTTC.